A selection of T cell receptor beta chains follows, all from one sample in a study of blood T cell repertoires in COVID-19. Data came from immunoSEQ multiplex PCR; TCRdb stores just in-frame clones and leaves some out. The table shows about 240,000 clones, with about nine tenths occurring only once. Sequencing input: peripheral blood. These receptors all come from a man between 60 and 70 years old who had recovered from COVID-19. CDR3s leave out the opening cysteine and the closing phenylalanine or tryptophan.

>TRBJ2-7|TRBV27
ASSQSGGASGEQY
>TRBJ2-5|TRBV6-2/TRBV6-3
ASSYSASGGRETQY
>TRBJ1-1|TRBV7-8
ASSLIFRYRGDERGEAF
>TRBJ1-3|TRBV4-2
ASSTYTGTDGNTIY
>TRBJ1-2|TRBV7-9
ASSLGTGQGNYGYT
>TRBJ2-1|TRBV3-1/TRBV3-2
ASSALGQGLGEQF
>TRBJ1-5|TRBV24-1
ATSVGQGTNQPQH
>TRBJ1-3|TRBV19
ASSPRDRAGNTIY
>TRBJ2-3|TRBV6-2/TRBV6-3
ASSARQTDTQY
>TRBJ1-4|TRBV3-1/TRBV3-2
ASSQSLFWAFNEKLF
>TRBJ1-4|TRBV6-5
ASRRSLGGYEKLF
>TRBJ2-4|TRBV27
ASSLGSRQGATKNIQY
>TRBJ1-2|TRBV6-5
ASSLAGGLYGYT
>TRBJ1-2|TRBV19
ASRSDRGNRSGYT
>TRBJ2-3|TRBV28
ASSPAVPQQY
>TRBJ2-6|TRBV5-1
ASSLPDSGANVLT
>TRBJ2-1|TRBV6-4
ASSYGDSSEQF